Below, 23 T cell receptor beta chains from the same sample are listed, as sequenced in a study of blood T cell repertoires in COVID-19. The repertoire was sequenced with immunoSEQ multiplex PCR; TCRdb's copy has only in-frame clones and lacks some. In the table there are 100,000 to 150,000 clones, around 80% of which are singletons. Sequenced sample: peripheral blood. Receptors were obtained from a man in his 60s with active or convalescent COVID-19.

The chain joins TRBV5-4 to TRBJ2-5; perhaps TRBD1 as D (5 bases). Looked up from germline, CDR1 is SGHNT and CDR2 is YYREEE (reference sequence). V lost 4 bases and J lost 2, with 15 bases in between. CDR3 size: 15 residues. The DNA of the CDR3 is TGTGCCAGCAGCGCCTACAGGAGTAGGCAAGAGACCCAGTACTTC. It yields the protein CASSAYRSRQETQYF. The full variable domain, its missing parts supplied by reference TRBV5-4 and TRBJ2-5, is ETGVTQSPTHLIKTRGQQVTLRCSSQSGHNTVSWYQQALGQGPQFIFQYYREEENGRGNFPPRFSGLQFPNYSSELNVNALELDDSALYLCASSAYRSRQETQYFGPGTRLLVL.

The chain uses TRBV29-1 and TRBJ2-3; possibly TRBD2 for D (5 bases). V lost 4 bases to trimming and J lost 6 bases, with 14 bases between them. The CDR3 has 13 amino acids. Germline lookup yields CDR1 SQVTM and CDR2 ANQGSEA. The CDR3 nucleotides read TGCAGCGTTGTGGACGGAGGCATGGATACGCAGTATTTT. Residues: CSVVDGGMDTQYF.

The V call is TRBV29-1, the J call TRBJ1-2; maybe TRBD1 (5 bases). CDR3 length: 13 residues. Germline CDR1 SQVTM, CDR2 ANQGSEA. V gave up 3 bases and J gave up 5 bases, with 13 bases separating them. CDR3 in amino acids: CSVDRQTQYGYTF. The CDR3 coding sequence is TGCAGCGTTGATAGACAGACTCAGTATGGCTACACCTTC.

The chain combines TRBV5-5 with TRBJ2-1, with 8 bases aligning to TRBD2. V lost 2 bases to trimming and J lost 3 bases; unmatched junction nucleotides: 4. CDR1 and CDR2 (germline): SGHKS, YYEKEE (reference sequence). This CDR3 comprises 15 residues. CDR3 amino acids: CASSFSGTIYNEQFF. DNA for the CDR3: TGTGCCAGCAGCTTTAGCGGGACGATCTACAATGAGCAGTTCTTC. Filled out from reference TRBV5-5 and TRBJ2-1, the complete variable domain reads DAGVTQSPTHLIKTRGQQVTLRCSPISGHKSVSWYQQVLGQGPQFIFQYYEKEERGRGNFPDRFSARQFPNYSSELNVNALLLGDSALYLCASSFSGTIYNEQFFGPGTRLTVL.

The chain carries TRBV19 and TRBJ1-1; D remains unclear. The CDR3 covers 14 residues. Trimming took 7 bases from V and 1 from J, leaving 13 bases between them. The germline CDR1 and CDR2 sequences are LNHDA and SQIVND (reference sequence). The DNA of the CDR3 is TGTGCCAGTACCGACTACACGCGGAACACTGAAGCTTTCTTT. Protein: CASTDYTRNTEAFF.

The CDR3 reads CASSAAGTALEKLFF. The CDR3, as DNA: TGTGCCAGCAGCGCGGCCGGGACAGCGCTTGAAAAACTGTTTTTT. This rearrangement joins TRBV9 to TRBJ1-4, with 7 bases matching TRBD1. The CDR3 has 15 residues. Trimming at V came to 3 bases and at J to 7 bases, leaving 9 bases not matched to a gene. Germline V CDR1 and CDR2: SGDLS, YYNGEE.

The chain carries TRBV27 and TRBJ2-2; maybe TRBD2 (7 bases). Germline CDR1 is MNHEY and CDR2 is SMNVEV (reference sequence). Between the trimmed V and J ends, which lost 2 bases and 5 bases, there was a span of 12 bases. This CDR3 has 15 residues. CDR3 nucleotide sequence: TGTGCCAGCAGTTTAAGGGAGGGGGGTACCGGGGAGCTGTTTTTT. Amino acid sequence: CASSLREGGTGELFF.

The CDR3: CASSQNTEAFF. The CDR3 DNA follows: TGTGCCAGTTCCCAGAACACTGAAGCTTTCTTT. The J gene is TRBJ1-1, the V gene TRBV19; D unclear. Trimming removed 8 bases from V and 1 base from J, with 5 bases in between. From germline, CDR1 is LNHDA and CDR2 SQIVND (reference sequence). The CDR3 loop spans 11 amino acids.

This clone has a handful of counts. The chain recombines TRBV29-1 with TRBJ2-5; D not resolved. In germline, CDR1 is SQVTM, CDR2 ANQGSEA. The CDR3 extends over 14 amino acids. Trimming took off 4 bases at V and 1 base at J, with 13 bases between the two ends. The CDR3 bases are TGCAGCGTTGGCGGCAGCTCCCTCCAAGAGACCCAGTACTTC. It specifies CSVGGSSLQETQYF.

This chain connects TRBV21-1 to TRBJ2-7; the D call in the table, TRBD2, was not verified against the DNA. TRBV21-1 is recorded as a pseudogene. CDR3 length: 16 amino acids. The chain's CDR3 is CASSIKVGAGDYEQYF. CDR3 DNA sequence: TGTGCCAGCAGCATTAAAGTCGGAGCGGGGGACTACGAGCAGTACTTC.

The rearrangement links TRBV7-2 to TRBJ1-5; no clear D. Germline lookup yields CDR1 SGHTA and CDR2 FQGNSA. This CDR3 region has 13 residues. V lost 5 bases and J lost 4, with 9 bases in between. The CDR3 loop reads CASSPNRNQPQHF. The CDR3 DNA follows: TGTGCCAGCAGCCCCAATAGAAATCAGCCCCAGCATTTT.

This clone has more than one count but fewer than ten. The V call is TRBV9, the J call TRBJ1-1; no clear D. Deletions cut 3 bases from V and 1 base from J, with 7 bases between. This CDR3 has 13 residues. CDR1 and CDR2 from the germline V gene are SGDLS and YYNGEE. CDR3 loop: CASSEYPNTEAFF. As DNA, the CDR3 is TGTGCCAGCAGCGAATATCCGAACACTGAAGCTTTCTTT.

V usage is TRBV3-1 (or the pseudogene TRBV3-2) and J usage is TRBJ1-5, with D maybe TRBD1 (6 bases). CDR1 and CDR2 from the germline V gene are LGHDT and YNNKEL (reference sequence). The V end was cut by 3 bases, the J end by 6 bases, with 15 bases between. This CDR3 region has 15 residues. In DNA form, the CDR3 reads TGTGCCAGCAGCCAGGGGGCACCAAGGGGTCAGCCCCAGCATTTT. Translating gives CASSQGAPRGQPQHF.

This clone was found many times. The chain employs TRBV7-3 and TRBJ1-5; 9 nucleotides line up with TRBD1. Germline-derived CDR1 and CDR2 are SGHTA and FQGTGA. With V trimmed by 3 bases and J by 1 base, 7 bases remained unmatched. CDR3 size: 17 residues. In DNA form, the CDR3 reads TGTGCCAGCAGCTTCACTCACAGGGGGCGAAGCAATCAGCCCCAGCATTTT. Protein: CASSFTHRGRSNQPQHF.

The chain carries TRBV7-6 and TRBJ2-7, with D unclear. The CDR3 loop spans 13 amino acids. Germline assignment: CDR1 SGHVS and CDR2 FNYEAQ. Trimming removed 1 base from V and 7 bases from J, with 11 bases in between. CDR3 sequence: CASSLDPTGEQYF. DNA of the CDR3: TGTGCCAGCAGCTTAGACCCTACCGGGGAGCAGTACTTC.

The chain joins TRBV7-3 to TRBJ2-7; TRBD2 might be the D (6 bases). In germline, CDR1 is SGHTA, CDR2 FQGTGA. The CDR3 is made up of 13 amino acids. V was shortened by 1 base and J by 7 bases, with 11 bases between the two germline ends. CDR3 sequence: CASSLIRDSEQYF. CDR3 in DNA: TGTGCCAGCAGCTTAATTAGGGACTCGGAGCAGTACTTC.

The CDR3 nucleotides are TGTGCCAGCAGAATAAGACAGGCCTATGGCTACACCTTC. Encoded protein: CASRIRQAYGYTF. The gene calls are TRBV6-4 and TRBJ1-2; weak D call: TRBD1 (6 bases). The CDR3 is made up of 13 amino acids. Germline loops: CDR1 MRHNA, CDR2 SNTAGT. V lost 6 bases and J 4 bases, leaving 12 bases between the germline ends.

The V call is TRBV5-1, the J call TRBJ2-1; 8 bases agree with TRBD2. This CDR3 has 16 residues. From germline, CDR1 is SGHRS and CDR2 YFSETQ. Trimming cost V 3 bases and J 9 bases; bases outside gene matches: 14. In nucleotides, the CDR3 is TGCGCCAGCAGCTCCAGGGGCACGGGAGGGCCCACTGAGCAGTTCTTC. This encodes CASSSRGTGGPTEQFF.

The J gene is TRBJ1-1, the V gene TRBV3-1 (or the pseudogene TRBV3-2); 8 bases map to TRBD1. This CDR3 spans 15 amino acids. Germline-derived CDR1 and CDR2 are LGHDT and YNNKEL (reference sequence). Losses at the gene ends were 3 bases for V and 5 bases for J; bases not matched to a gene: 8. The CDR3, as DNA: TGTGCCAGCAGCCACCGGACAGGGCGAGGGACTGAAGCTTTCTTT. Encoded protein: CASSHRTGRGTEAFF.

A word on this clone: Distinct nucleotide sequences in the sample also encode this CDR3. V usage is TRBV7-2 and J usage is TRBJ2-3; 8 bases fit TRBD1. The V and J ends lost 5 bases and 2 bases, in that order; junction bases with no gene match: 6. Germline loops: CDR1 SGHTA, CDR2 FQGNSA. The CDR3 contains 15 residues. For the CDR3, the DNA is TGTGCCAGCAGCCCCGGGACAGGATACACAGATACGCAGTATTTT. Amino acid sequence: CASSPGTGYTDTQYF.

This chain connects TRBV13 to TRBJ1-1; perhaps TRBD1 as D (5 bases). Per the germline V gene, CDR1 is PRHDT and CDR2 is FYEKMQ (reference sequence). V was cut by 5 bases and J by 1 base, with 14 bases left in between. The CDR3 consists of 15 residues. This chain's CDR3 is CASSPRPTGNTEAFF. The DNA of the CDR3 is TGTGCCAGCAGCCCTAGACCTACAGGGAACACTGAAGCTTTCTTT.

In the case of this clone: This same CDR3 is encoded by further DNA sequences in the sample. The rearrangement uses TRBV4-3 and TRBJ2-3; D gene ambiguous. In germline, CDR1 is LGHNA, CDR2 YSLEER. CDR3 length: 14 amino acids. V dropped 0 bases and J dropped 3 bases, with 7 bases sitting between them. The CDR3 spells CASSQDRGTDTQYF. The DNA of the CDR3 is TGCGCCAGCAGCCAAGACCGCGGTACAGATACGCAGTATTTT.

This chain joins TRBV7-2 and TRBJ2-2; 7 nucleotides match TRBD2. CDR1 and CDR2 from the germline V gene are SGHTA and FQGNSA. The CDR3 covers 14 residues. The junction had 1 base not matched to a gene; V was cut back by 1 base and J by 5 bases. Here the CDR3 DNA reads TGTGCCAGCAGCTTAGGCGGGAGTACCGGGGAGCTGTTTTTT. This gives the protein CASSLGGSTGELFF.